A single sample gave rise to the 3 T cell receptor beta chains below, sequenced in a study of T cell repertoires in cytomegalovirus infection. Antigens for these TCRs are unknown. TCRdb itself ran the reads through MiXCR, one entry per CDR3 protein. This table has 230,000 or so distinct CDR3 sequences, about 38% appearing once. Sequencing was performed on CD8+ T cells from cultured PBMCs, taken from culture after CMV antigen stimulation. These receptor sequences come from a human donor in good health (CMV status not recorded). Some clones in this sample may be carry-over from other donors' samples.

The chain couples TRBV19 to TRBJ1-5; D might be TRBD1 (5 bases). Germline V gene data show CDR1 as LNHDA and CDR2 as SQIVND (reference sequence). The CDR3 is made up of 14 amino acids. With 11 bases removed from V and 4 bases from J, the gap between germline ends came to 18 bases. This chain's CDR3 is CASWRGVDNQPQHF. In nucleotides, the CDR3 is TGTGCCTCCTGGAGGGGCGTTGATAATCAGCCCCAGCATTTT. The full variable domain, completed using reference TRBV19 and TRBJ1-5, is DGGITQSPKYLFRKEGQNVTLSCEQNLNHDAMYWYRQDPGQGLRLIYYSQIVNDFQKGDIAEGYSVSREKKESFPLTVTSAQKNPTAFYLCASWRGVDNQPQHFGDGTRLSIL.

The chain recombines TRBV9 with TRBJ2-1, with TRBD2 matching 10 bases. Germline V gene sequence: CDR1 SGDLS, CDR2 YYNGEE. This CDR3 contains 16 residues. The V and J ends lost 4 bases and 5 bases, in that order; junction bases with no gene match: 9. The DNA for the CDR3 is TGTGCCAGCAGCTCCCAGCGGGAGGGCCTGAACAATGAGCAGTTCTTC. Translating gives CASSSQREGLNNEQFF.

The rearrangement uses TRBV7-6 and TRBJ2-1; no firm D call. Between the trimmed V and J ends, which lost 7 bases and 8 bases, there was a span of 12 bases. CDR1 and CDR2 (germline): SGHVS, FNYEAQ. This CDR3 region has 12 residues. The chain's CDR3 is CASTPNNYEQFF. The DNA for the CDR3 is TGTGCCAGCACCCCCAATAACTATGAGCAGTTCTTC.